This T cell receptor beta chain was profiled in a study of T cells in Graves' hyperthyroidism and ophthalmopathy. Study as a whole: Before any treatment, at initial diagnosis, peripheral blood was collected.

This clonotype was counted only a few times. Amplification targeted TCR beta CDR3 regions from RNA transcripts. Researchers ran a first-round RT-PCR on the TCR CDR3 using the HTBI primer set. TCRdb redid the calling of the multiplex PCR reads with MiXCR, one entry per CDR3 protein. The profile covers under 300,000 distinct CDR3 sequences, with 15% appearing a single time and over 25% taken by the ten largest. It was at first hyperthyroidism diagnosis, before any ophthalmopathy symptoms, that the blood sample was taken. In germline, CDR1 is LNHDA, CDR2 SQIVND (reference sequence). V was cut by 0 bases and J by 0 bases, with 3 bases left in between. CDR3 size: 15 residues.

The origin of this receptor is a woman between 50 and 59 years old with Graves' hyperthyroidism that later progressed to Graves' ophthalmopathy. The J gene is TRBJ2-6, the V gene TRBV19, with D unclear. Specimen: blood. CDR3 sequence: CASSIERSGANVLTF. CDR3 coding DNA: TGTGCCAGTAGTATAGAACGCTCTGGGGCCAACGTCCTGACTTTC.